The 14 T cell receptor beta chains below all came from one sample that was sequenced in a study of T cell repertoires in cytomegalovirus infection. TCRdb processed the reads anew with MiXCR; each CDR3 protein has one entry. This repertoire shows tens of thousands of distinct CDR3 sequences, over 15% found once; its top ten account for approximately 26%. For these receptors, no antigen is known. This specimen consisted of CD8+ T cells from cultured PBMCs, obtained from culture after CMV antigen stimulation. The source is a human donor in good health (CMV status not recorded). Some clones in this sample may be carry-over from other donors' samples.

V gene TRBV7-2 combines with J gene TRBJ2-1, with TRBD2 identical over 10 bases. Germline assignment: CDR1 SGHTA and CDR2 FQGNSA. This CDR3 is 18 amino acids long. V dropped 1 base and J dropped 2; count of bases not matched to a gene: 8. CDR3 coding DNA: TGTGCCAGCAGCTTAGTTGGTAGCGGGAGGCCTGCCTACAATGAGCAGTTCTTC. Its translation: CASSLVGSGRPAYNEQFF.

This clonotype was picked up a small number of times. The genes are TRBV4-1 and TRBJ2-7, with D possibly being TRBD1 (6 bases). CDR3 length: 13 residues. CDR1 is MGHRA, CDR2 YSYEKL, per germline. The germline V and J ends were trimmed by 2 bases and 3 bases, with 8 bases remaining between them. CDR3 nucleotides: TGCGCCAGCAGCCAACAACAGGGCTACGAGCAGTACTTC. This sequence encodes CASSQQQGYEQYF.

This clonotype has a handful of counts. The chain carries TRBV6-5 and TRBJ2-1; the D is unclear. V lost 0 bases to trimming and J lost 5 bases, with 2 bases between them. CDR3 length: 12 residues. Germline values: CDR1 MNHEY, CDR2 SVGAGI. CDR3 DNA: TGTGCCAGCAGTTACTCTGACAATGAGCAGTTCTTC. Its translation: CASSYSDNEQFF.

The V call is TRBV5-6, the J call TRBJ1-5; 10 bases align to TRBD1. CDR1 SGHDT and CDR2 YYEEEE come from the germline V gene. V trimming: 2 bases; J trimming: 5 bases; junction bases outside the gene matches: 4. This CDR3 region has 15 residues. The CDR3 here is CASSLRTGGHQPQHF. The CDR3 DNA follows: TGTGCCAGCAGCTTACGGACAGGGGGGCATCAGCCCCAGCATTTT.

J is TRBJ2-5 and V is TRBV7-8; maybe TRBD2 (5 bases). The germline CDR1 and CDR2 sequences are SGHVS and FQNEAQ. The V end lost 7 bases, the J end lost 5 bases, and 11 bases lay between the germline ends. CDR3 length: 12 amino acids. The DNA for the CDR3 is TGTGCCAGCATGAGGGTTGGGGAGACCCAGTACTTC. Protein: CASMRVGETQYF.

V usage is TRBV7-8 and J usage is TRBJ2-3; 7 bases agree with TRBD2. The CDR3 is 16 residues long. Germline CDR1 and CDR2: SGHVS and FQNEAQ. V shed 5 bases, J shed 1 base, and the junction held 9 bases outside the gene matches. The CDR3 sequence: CASSHVSGDGTDTQYF. The CDR3 DNA reads TGTGCCAGCAGCCACGTGAGCGGGGACGGCACAGATACGCAGTATTTT.

This chain connects TRBV20-1 to TRBJ2-2; 7 nucleotides line up with TRBD2. This CDR3 has 15 residues. Germline V gene sequence: CDR1 DFQATT, CDR2 SNEGSKA (reference sequence). The junction had 11 bases not matched to a gene; V was cut back by 5 bases and J by 5 bases. The CDR3 here is CSAWRASGGTGELFF. Written as DNA, the CDR3 is TGCAGTGCTTGGAGGGCTAGCGGAGGAACCGGGGAGCTGTTTTTT.

This clonotype was counted once. This chain connects TRBV20-1 to TRBJ2-1, with D perhaps matching TRBD1 or TRBD2 (5 bases each). The CDR3 has 15 amino acids. Trimming took 1 base from V and 8 from J, leaving 18 bases between them. Germline assignment: CDR1 DFQATT and CDR2 SNEGSKA (reference sequence). In nucleotides, the CDR3 is TGCAGTGCTAGAGGCAGGGAGCTGAGCGGCGATGAGCAGTTCTTC. Translation: CSARGRELSGDEQFF.

The chain joins TRBV11-2 to TRBJ1-5, with a weak D call TRBD1 (6 bases). CDR3 length: 15 residues. The V and J ends lost 1 base and 3 bases respectively, with 10 bases between them. Per germline, CDR1 SGHAT and CDR2 FQNNGV. The CDR3 is CASSLGQALNQPQHF. In DNA, the CDR3 is TGTGCCAGCAGCTTAGGACAGGCACTCAATCAGCCCCAGCATTTT.

The rearrangement links TRBV6-2 or TRBV6-3 to TRBJ2-1; D is perhaps TRBD1 or TRBD2 (6 bases each). V lost 7 bases and J lost 2, with 12 bases in between. The V gene's germline CDR1 is MNHEY and CDR2 SVGEGT. CDR3 length equals 14 residues. The CDR3 protein is CASTLGGPYNEQFF. The DNA for the CDR3 is TGTGCCAGCACCCTTGGGGGGCCCTACAATGAGCAGTTCTTC.

This chain connects TRBV7-9 to TRBJ1-2; no firm D call. CDR3 length: 15 residues. CDR1 and CDR2 from the germline V gene are SEHNR and FQNEAQ (reference sequence). Trimming took 4 bases from V and 6 from J, leaving 18 bases between them. CDR3 nucleotides: TGTGCCAGCAGCTCACCCCCCCAGGATAAGCATGGCTACACCTTC. It yields the protein CASSSPPQDKHGYTF.

This clonotype was seen more than once but under ten times. This may arise from a read error, as a much more abundant clone is one base away. The chain employs TRBV4-3 and TRBJ2-5; D perhaps matches TRBD1 (6 bases). Looked up from germline, CDR1 is LGHNA and CDR2 is YSLEER. This CDR3 spans 15 amino acids. The CDR3 DNA sequence: TGCGCCAGCGGCCAGGGGCTGGGAAGGCAGGAGACCCAGTACTTC. The encoded protein is CASGQGLGRQETQYF.

This clonotype was recorded a few times. This chain uses TRBV6-5 with TRBJ1-6; tentatively, D is TRBD1 (5 bases). CDR1 and CDR2 from the germline V gene are MNHEY and SVGAGI. This CDR3 region has 17 residues. Trimming cost V 0 bases and J 8 bases, with 17 bases left between them. CDR3 DNA: TGTGCCAGCAGTTACTCGTGGGCCGGACAAAAGGATTCACCCCTCCACTTT. Encoded protein: CASSYSWAGQKDSPLHF.

Comments on this clonotype: Possible read error: a much larger clone is one base away. The genes are TRBV7-3 and TRBJ2-1; TRBD2 matches 8 bases. This CDR3 has 14 amino acids. Germline CDR1 SGHTA, CDR2 FQGTGA. With 2 bases clipped from V and 9 bases from J, the junction kept 6 bases outside the gene matches. CDR3 bases: TGTGCCAGCAGCTTAGACGGGGGGGTCATTGAGCAGTTCTTC. It yields the protein CASSLDGGVIEQFF.